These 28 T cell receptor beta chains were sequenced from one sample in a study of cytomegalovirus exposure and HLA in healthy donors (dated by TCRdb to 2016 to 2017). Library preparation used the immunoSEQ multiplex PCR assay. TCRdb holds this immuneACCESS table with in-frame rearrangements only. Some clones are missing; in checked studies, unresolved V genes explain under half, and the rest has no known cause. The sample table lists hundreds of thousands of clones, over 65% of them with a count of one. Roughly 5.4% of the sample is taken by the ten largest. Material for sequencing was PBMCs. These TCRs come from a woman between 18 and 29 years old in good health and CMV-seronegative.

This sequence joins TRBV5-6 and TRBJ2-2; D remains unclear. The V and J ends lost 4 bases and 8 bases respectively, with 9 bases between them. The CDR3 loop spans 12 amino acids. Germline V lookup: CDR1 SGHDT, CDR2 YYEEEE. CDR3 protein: CASSPVGGELFF. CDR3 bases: TGTGCCAGCAGCCCGGTCGGGGGGGAGCTGTTTTTT. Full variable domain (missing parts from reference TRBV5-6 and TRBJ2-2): DAGVTQSPTHLIKTRGQQVTLRCSPKSGHDTVSWYQQALGQGPQFIFQYYEEEERQRGNFPDRFSGHQFPNYSSELNVNALLLGDSALYLCASSPVGGELFFGEGSRLTVL.

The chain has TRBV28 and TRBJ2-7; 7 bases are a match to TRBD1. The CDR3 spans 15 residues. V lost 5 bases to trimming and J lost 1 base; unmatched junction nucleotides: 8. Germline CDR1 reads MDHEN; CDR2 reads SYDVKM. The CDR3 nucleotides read TGTGCCAGCAGTCCCCCGGACAGGCCGTCCTACGAGCAGTACTTC. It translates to CASSPPDRPSYEQYF.

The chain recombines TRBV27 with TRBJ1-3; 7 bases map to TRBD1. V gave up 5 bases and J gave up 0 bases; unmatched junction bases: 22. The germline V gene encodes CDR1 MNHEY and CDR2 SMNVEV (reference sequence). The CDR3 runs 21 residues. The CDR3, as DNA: TGTGCCAGCAGTCCCAACCTCCGAATGTCTGGGACAGCTATCTCTGGAAACACCATATATTTT. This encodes CASSPNLRMSGTAISGNTIYF.

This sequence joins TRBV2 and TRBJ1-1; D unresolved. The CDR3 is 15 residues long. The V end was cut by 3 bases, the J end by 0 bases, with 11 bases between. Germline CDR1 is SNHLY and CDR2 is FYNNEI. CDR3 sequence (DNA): TGTGCCAGCAGTGAGGTCGGGGATGTGAACACTGAAGCTTTCTTT. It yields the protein CASSEVGDVNTEAFF.

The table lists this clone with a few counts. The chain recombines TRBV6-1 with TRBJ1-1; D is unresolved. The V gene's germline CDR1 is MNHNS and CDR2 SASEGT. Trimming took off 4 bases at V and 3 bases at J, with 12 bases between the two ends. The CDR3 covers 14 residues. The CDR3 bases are TGTGCCAGCAGTGGGCTTAGGGCGGACACTGAAGCTTTCTTT. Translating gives CASSGLRADTEAFF.

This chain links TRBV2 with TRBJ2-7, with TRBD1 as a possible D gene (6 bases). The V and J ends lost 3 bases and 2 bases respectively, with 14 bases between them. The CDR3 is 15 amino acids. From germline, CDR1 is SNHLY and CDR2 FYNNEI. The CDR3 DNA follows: TGTGCCAGCAGTGATCAACAGGGTACCCCCTACGAGCAGTACTTC. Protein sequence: CASSDQQGTPYEQYF.

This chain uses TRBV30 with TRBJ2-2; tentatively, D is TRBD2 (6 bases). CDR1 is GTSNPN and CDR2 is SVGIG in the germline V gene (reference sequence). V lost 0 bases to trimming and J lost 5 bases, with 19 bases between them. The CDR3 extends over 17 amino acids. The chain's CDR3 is CAWSVRRGSAMTGELFF. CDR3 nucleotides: TGTGCCTGGAGTGTAAGGCGGGGCTCCGCGATGACCGGGGAGCTGTTTTTT.

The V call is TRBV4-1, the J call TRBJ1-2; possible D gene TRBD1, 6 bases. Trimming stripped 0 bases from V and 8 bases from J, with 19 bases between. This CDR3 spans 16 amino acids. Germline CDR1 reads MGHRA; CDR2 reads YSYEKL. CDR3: CASSQDPEGGVRGYTF. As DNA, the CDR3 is TGCGCCAGCAGCCAAGACCCGGAGGGGGGAGTGAGGGGCTACACCTTC.

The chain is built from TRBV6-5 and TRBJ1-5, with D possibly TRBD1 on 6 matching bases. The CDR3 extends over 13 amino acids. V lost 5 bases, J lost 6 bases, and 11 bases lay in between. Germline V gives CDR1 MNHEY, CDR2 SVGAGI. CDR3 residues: CASSNREAQPQHF. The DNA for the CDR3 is TGTGCCAGCAGTAACAGGGAAGCTCAGCCCCAGCATTTT.

CDR3 sequence (DNA): TGTGCCAGTAGTAGACAGGGGGCCGGGCAGCCCCAGCATTTT. Its protein product is CASSRQGAGQPQHF. The chain couples TRBV19 to TRBJ1-5; TRBD1 agrees at 10 bases. Germline V gene lookup returns CDR1 LNHDA and CDR2 SQIVND (reference sequence). The length of the CDR3 is 14 residues. The V segment lost 4 bases and the J segment 7 bases; nucleotides outside the gene matches: 4.

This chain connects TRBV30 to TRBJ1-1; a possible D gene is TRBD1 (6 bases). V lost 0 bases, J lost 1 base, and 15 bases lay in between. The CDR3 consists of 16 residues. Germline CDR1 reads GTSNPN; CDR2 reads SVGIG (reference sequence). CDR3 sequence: CAWSVVVRGPNTEAFF. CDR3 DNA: TGTGCCTGGAGTGTAGTTGTCAGGGGTCCGAACACTGAAGCTTTCTTT.

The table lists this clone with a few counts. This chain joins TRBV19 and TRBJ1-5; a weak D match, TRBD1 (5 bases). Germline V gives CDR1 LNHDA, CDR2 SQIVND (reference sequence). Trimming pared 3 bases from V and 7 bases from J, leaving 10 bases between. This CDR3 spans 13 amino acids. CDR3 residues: CASSIQGGQPQHF. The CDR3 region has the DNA TGTGCCAGTAGTATTCAGGGCGGCCAGCCCCAGCATTTT.

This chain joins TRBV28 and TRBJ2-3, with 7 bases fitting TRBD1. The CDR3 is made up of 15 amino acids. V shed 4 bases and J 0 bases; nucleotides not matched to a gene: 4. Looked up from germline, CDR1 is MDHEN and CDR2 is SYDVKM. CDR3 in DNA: TGTGCCAGCAGTTCAGGGACAGCGAGCACAGATACGCAGTATTTT. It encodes CASSSGTASTDTQYF. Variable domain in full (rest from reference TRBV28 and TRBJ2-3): DVKVTQSSRYLVKRTGEKVFLECVQDMDHENMFWYRQDPGLGLRLIYFSYDVKMKEKGDIPEGYSVSREKKERFSLILESASTNQTSMYLCASSSGTASTDTQYFGPGTRLTVL.

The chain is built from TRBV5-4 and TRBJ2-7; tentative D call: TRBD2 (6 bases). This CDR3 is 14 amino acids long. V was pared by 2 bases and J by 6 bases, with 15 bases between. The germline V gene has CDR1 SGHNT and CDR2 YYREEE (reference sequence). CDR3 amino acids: CASSFDGSRPEQYF. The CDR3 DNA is TGTGCCAGCAGCTTCGACGGGAGCCGTCCCGAGCAGTACTTC.

In DNA form, the CDR3 reads TGCGCCAGCAGTATCGACTCACGGGAGACCCAGTACTTC. Its protein is CASSIDSRETQYF. The chain is built from TRBV5-1 and TRBJ2-5, with no clear D. The CDR3 runs 13 residues. Trimming stripped 5 bases from V and 5 bases from J, with 13 bases between. CDR1 is SGHRS, CDR2 YFSETQ, per germline.

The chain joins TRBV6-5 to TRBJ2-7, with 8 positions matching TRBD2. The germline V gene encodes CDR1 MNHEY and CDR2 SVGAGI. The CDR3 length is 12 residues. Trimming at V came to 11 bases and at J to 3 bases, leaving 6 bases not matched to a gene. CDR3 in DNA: TGTGCCTTCGGGAGCGGGAGCTACGAGCAGTACTTC. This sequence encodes CAFGSGSYEQYF.

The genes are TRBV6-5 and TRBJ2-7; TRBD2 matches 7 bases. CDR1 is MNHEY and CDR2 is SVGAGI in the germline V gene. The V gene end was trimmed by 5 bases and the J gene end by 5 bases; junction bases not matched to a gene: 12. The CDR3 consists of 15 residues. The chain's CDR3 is CASSPSGGGINEQYF. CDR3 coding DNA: TGTGCCAGCAGTCCGTCGGGAGGTGGGATCAACGAGCAGTACTTC.

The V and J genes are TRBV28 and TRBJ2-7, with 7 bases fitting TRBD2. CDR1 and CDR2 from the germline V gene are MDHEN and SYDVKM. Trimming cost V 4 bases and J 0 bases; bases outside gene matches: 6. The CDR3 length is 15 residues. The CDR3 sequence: CASSSSGTNSYEQYF. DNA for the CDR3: TGTGCCAGCAGTTCTTCCGGGACTAACTCCTACGAGCAGTACTTC.

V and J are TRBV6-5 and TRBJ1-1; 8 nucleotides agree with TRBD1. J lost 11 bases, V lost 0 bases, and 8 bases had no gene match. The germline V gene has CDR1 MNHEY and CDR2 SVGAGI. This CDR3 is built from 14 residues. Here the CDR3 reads CASSYSNDRGRAFF. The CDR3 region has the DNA TGTGCCAGCAGTTACTCGAACGACAGGGGAAGGGCTTTCTTT.

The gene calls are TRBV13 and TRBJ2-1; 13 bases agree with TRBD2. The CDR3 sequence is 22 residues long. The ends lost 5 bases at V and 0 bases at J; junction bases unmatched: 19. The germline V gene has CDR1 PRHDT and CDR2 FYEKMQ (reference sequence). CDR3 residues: CASSSLVAPGLAGPSSYNEQFF. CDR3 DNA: TGTGCCAGCAGCAGCTTAGTCGCCCCGGGACTAGCGGGACCGAGCTCCTACAATGAGCAGTTCTTC.

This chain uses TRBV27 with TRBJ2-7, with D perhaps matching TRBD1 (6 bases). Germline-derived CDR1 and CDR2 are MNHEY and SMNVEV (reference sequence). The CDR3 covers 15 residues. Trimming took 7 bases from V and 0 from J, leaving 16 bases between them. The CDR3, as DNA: TGTGCCAGCAAATTCAGGGGAACCAGCTCCTACGAGCAGTACTTC. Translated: CASKFRGTSSYEQYF.

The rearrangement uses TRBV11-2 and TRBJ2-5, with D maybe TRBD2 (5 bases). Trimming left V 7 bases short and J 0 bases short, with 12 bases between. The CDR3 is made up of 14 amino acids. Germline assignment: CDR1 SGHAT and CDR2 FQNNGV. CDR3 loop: CASKLMRDQETQYF. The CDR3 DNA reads TGTGCCAGCAAATTAATGAGGGACCAAGAGACCCAGTACTTC.

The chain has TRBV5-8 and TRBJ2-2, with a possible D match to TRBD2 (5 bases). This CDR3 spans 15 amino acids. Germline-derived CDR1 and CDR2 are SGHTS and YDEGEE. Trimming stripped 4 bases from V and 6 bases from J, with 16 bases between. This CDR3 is CASSPAGGYAGELFF. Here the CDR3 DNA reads TGTGCCAGCAGCCCCGCCGGCGGGTATGCCGGGGAGCTGTTTTTT. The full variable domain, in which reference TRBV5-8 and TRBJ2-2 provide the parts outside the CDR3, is EAGVTQSPTHLIKTRGQQATLRCSPISGHTSVYWYQQALGLGLQFLLWYDEGEERNRGNFPPRFSGRQFPNYSSELNVNALELEDSALYLCASSPAGGYAGELFFGEGSRLTVL.

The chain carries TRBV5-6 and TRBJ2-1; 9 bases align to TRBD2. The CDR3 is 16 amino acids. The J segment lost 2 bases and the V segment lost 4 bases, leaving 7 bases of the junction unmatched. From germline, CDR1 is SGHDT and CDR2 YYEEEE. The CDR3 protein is CASSLSGSRAYNEQFF. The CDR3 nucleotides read TGTGCCAGCAGCCTTAGCGGGAGCAGGGCCTACAATGAGCAGTTCTTC.

The CDR3: CASSLDGVEETQYF. Written as DNA, the CDR3 is TGTGCCAGCAGCTTGGATGGGGTCGAAGAGACCCAGTACTTC. This chain links TRBV5-6 with TRBJ2-5; no definite D call. The ends were cut back, 0 bases at V and 3 bases at J, with 9 bases in the middle. CDR1 and CDR2 from the germline V gene are SGHDT and YYEEEE. The CDR3 extends over 14 amino acids.

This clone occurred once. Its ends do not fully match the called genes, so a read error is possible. This CDR3 reads CASSTREGSNEQFF. CDR3 DNA: TGTGCTAGCAGCACTCGTGAGGGTTCCAATGAGCAGTTCTTC. The chain carries TRBV7-7 and TRBJ2-1; a weak D match, TRBD2 (5 bases). The CDR3 runs to 14 residues. In germline, CDR1 is SSHAT, CDR2 FNYEAQ (reference sequence).

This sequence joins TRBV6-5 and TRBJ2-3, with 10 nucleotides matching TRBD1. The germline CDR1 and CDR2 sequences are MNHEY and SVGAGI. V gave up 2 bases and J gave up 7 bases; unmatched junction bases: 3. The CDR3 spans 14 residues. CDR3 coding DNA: TGTGCCAGCAGTTACGACAGGGGGCTAAATACGCAGTATTTT. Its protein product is CASSYDRGLNTQYF.

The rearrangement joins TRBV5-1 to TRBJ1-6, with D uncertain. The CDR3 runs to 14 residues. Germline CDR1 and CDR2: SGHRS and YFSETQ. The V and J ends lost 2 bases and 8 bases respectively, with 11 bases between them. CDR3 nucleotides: TGCGCCAGCAGCTTACCCGGGGTGGATTCACCCCTCCACTTT. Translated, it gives CASSLPGVDSPLHF.